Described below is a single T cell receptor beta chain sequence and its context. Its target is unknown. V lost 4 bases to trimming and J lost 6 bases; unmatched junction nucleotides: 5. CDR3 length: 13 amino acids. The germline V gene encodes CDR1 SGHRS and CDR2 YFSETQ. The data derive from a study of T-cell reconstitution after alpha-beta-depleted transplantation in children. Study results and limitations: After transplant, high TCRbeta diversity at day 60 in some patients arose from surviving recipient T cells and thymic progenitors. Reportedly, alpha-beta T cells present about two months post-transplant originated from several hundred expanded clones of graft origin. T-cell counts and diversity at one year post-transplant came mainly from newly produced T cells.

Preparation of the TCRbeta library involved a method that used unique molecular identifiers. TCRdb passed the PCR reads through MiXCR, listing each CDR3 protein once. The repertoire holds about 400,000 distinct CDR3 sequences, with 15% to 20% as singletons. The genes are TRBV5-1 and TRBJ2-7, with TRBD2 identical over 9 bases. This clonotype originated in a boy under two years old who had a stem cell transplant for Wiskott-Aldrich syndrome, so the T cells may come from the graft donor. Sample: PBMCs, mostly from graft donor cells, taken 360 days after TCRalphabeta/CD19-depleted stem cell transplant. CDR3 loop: CASSVGTSSEQYF. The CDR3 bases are TGCGCCAGCAGCGTAGGGACTAGCAGCGAGCAGTACTTC. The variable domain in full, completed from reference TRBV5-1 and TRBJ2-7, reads KAGVTQTPRYLIKTRGQQVTLSCSPISGHRSVSWYQQTPGQGLQFLFEYFSETQRNKGNFPGRFSGRQFSNSRSEMNVSTLELGDSALYLCASSVGTSSEQYFGPGTRLTVT.